One and the same sample provided the 9 T cell receptor beta chains below, sequenced in a study of a mutant IDH1 vaccine in newly diagnosed glioma. Sequencing was performed with immunoSEQ multiplex PCR; in TCRdb, only in-frame clones are kept and a portion is missing. In the table there are about 72,000 clones, roughly 84% of which are singletons. Antigens of these TCRs are unknown. The time point is: week 35, safety follow-up. Each dose of the vaccine consisted of 300 ug of mutant IDH1 20-mer peptide, with topical imiquimod. This material consisted of PBMCs, taken from a glioma patient whose treatment included an IDH1 peptide vaccine. All receptors derive from a man aged 18 to 29 with glioma.

This chain connects TRBV6-1 to TRBJ2-1; 7 nucleotides match TRBD2. V lost 6 bases and J lost 10; bases outside the gene matches: 12. The CDR3 runs to 14 residues. The germline gives CDR1 MNHNS, CDR2 SASEGT. This chain's CDR3 is CASSLSRPAGEQFF. CDR3 DNA sequence: TGTGCCAGCAGCTTAAGTCGGCCAGCGGGGGAGCAGTTCTTC.

V usage is TRBV5-1 and J usage is TRBJ2-7; D unclear. CDR1 and CDR2 from the germline V gene are SGHRS and YFSETQ. Trimming removed 0 bases at V and 2 bases at J, with 6 bases between. CDR3 length equals 13 residues. The CDR3 nucleotides read TGCGCCAGCAGCTTGGATTCAGCCTACGAGCAGTACTTC. This encodes CASSLDSAYEQYF.

This clone rates as large. The V gene is TRBV4-3, the J gene TRBJ1-1; D not certain. CDR3 length: 13 amino acids. Looked up from germline, CDR1 is LGHNA and CDR2 is YSLEER. Trimming cost V 0 bases and J 6 bases, with 8 bases left between them. The CDR3, as DNA: TGCGCCAGCAGCCAAGAAGCGGAGGCTGAAGCTTTCTTT. Its translation: CASSQEAEAEAFF.

The V call is TRBV5-6, the J call TRBJ1-5; D gene uncertain. The CDR3 is 13 residues long. From germline, CDR1 is SGHDT and CDR2 YYEEEE. Between the trimmed V and J ends, which lost 2 bases and 6 bases, there was a span of 9 bases. CDR3 coding DNA: TGTGCCAGCAGCTTTTGGGGAACTCAGCCCCAGCATTTT. It encodes CASSFWGTQPQHF.

The rearrangement joins TRBV10-3 to TRBJ2-3, with D tentatively TRBD1 (5 bases). Germline V lookup: CDR1 ENHRY, CDR2 SYGVKD. This CDR3 comprises 13 residues. V was cut by 6 bases and J by 5 bases, with 12 bases left in between. The CDR3 protein is CAIRGPGKDTQYF. The CDR3 bases are TGTGCCATCAGAGGCCCAGGGAAAGATACGCAGTATTTT.

The chain combines TRBV6-5 with TRBJ1-2; 9 nucleotides align to TRBD1. Germline loops: CDR1 MNHEY, CDR2 SVGAGI. CDR3 length: 14 amino acids. J was trimmed by 7 bases and V by 5 bases; bases with no gene match: 8. The CDR3: CASSGGQGHSGYTF. In DNA form, the CDR3 reads TGTGCCAGCAGTGGGGGACAGGGACACTCTGGCTACACCTTC.

The chain joins TRBV5-1 to TRBJ2-6; D unclear. Germline CDR1 is SGHRS and CDR2 is YFSETQ. V was cut by 1 base and J by 0 bases, with 11 bases left in between. The CDR3 spans 17 residues. This chain's CDR3 is CASSLSGPTSGANVLTF. The CDR3, as DNA: TGCGCCAGCAGCTTGAGTGGACCGACCTCTGGGGCCAACGTCCTGACTTTC.

The chain's CDR3 is CASSPDRGSYNEQFF. As DNA, the CDR3 is TGTGCCAGCAGTCCCGACAGGGGGAGCTACAATGAGCAGTTCTTC. V usage is TRBV6-5 and J usage is TRBJ2-1; 9 bases agree with TRBD1. CDR1 and CDR2 (germline): MNHEY, SVGAGI. The CDR3 loop spans 15 amino acids. Trimming removed 5 bases from V and 3 bases from J; junction bases left unmatched: 5.

J is TRBJ1-5 and V is TRBV7-2, with 7 bases matching TRBD1. There are 14 residues in the CDR3. V gave up 2 bases and J gave up 3 bases; unmatched junction bases: 1. The germline CDR1 and CDR2 sequences are SGHTA and FQGNSA. The CDR3 bases are TGTGCCAGCAGCTTAACAGGGGTCAATCAGCCCCAGCATTTT. This sequence encodes CASSLTGVNQPQHF.